This entry lists 17 T cell receptor beta chains sequenced from one sample in a study of blood T cell repertoires in COVID-19. Measured with immunoSEQ multiplex PCR; TCRdb has only the in-frame clones, and not every one. This sample carries about 530,000 clones, about 89% of them seen once, and the ten largest clones take roughly 7.4%. Sequenced: peripheral blood. The receptor source for this set is a woman aged 45-65 years with COVID-19, enrolled during active disease.

This chain joins TRBV10-1 and TRBJ1-1; TRBD1 aligns across 7 bases. The junction had 11 bases not matched to a gene; V was cut back by 6 bases and J by 1 base. The CDR3 is 16 amino acids. Germline V lookup: CDR1 WNHNN, CDR2 SYGVQD (reference sequence). The CDR3 loop reads CASSATGANRNTEAFF. DNA for the CDR3: TGCGCCAGCAGCGCTACAGGGGCCAACCGGAACACTGAAGCTTTCTTT.

The chain uses TRBV10-2 and TRBJ1-1; 7 positions match TRBD1. Per the germline V gene, CDR1 is WSHSY and CDR2 is SAAADI. The CDR3 is made up of 17 amino acids. V trimming: 0 bases; J trimming: 6 bases; junction bases outside the gene matches: 13. CDR3 residues: CASSESRGGTGVPEAFF. DNA for the CDR3: TGCGCCAGCAGTGAGTCGAGAGGGGGAACAGGGGTCCCTGAAGCTTTCTTT.

The J gene is TRBJ2-6, the V gene TRBV2; D is unresolved. This CDR3 has 14 amino acids. Trimming took 1 base from V and 4 from J, leaving 5 bases between them. CDR1 and CDR2 (germline): SNHLY, FYNNEI. CDR3 sequence: CASSEDVGANVLTF. CDR3 DNA: TGTGCCAGCAGTGAAGATGTAGGGGCCAACGTCCTGACTTTC.

The chain is built from TRBV28 and TRBJ1-1, with 9 bases aligning to TRBD1. The CDR3 spans 15 residues. V lost 5 bases, J lost 4 bases, and 8 bases stayed unmatched. Germline lookup yields CDR1 MDHEN and CDR2 SYDVKM. The DNA for the CDR3 is TGTGCCAGCAGTCCAATTACAGGGGGCTTCACTGAAGCTTTCTTT. Its translation is CASSPITGGFTEAFF.

Regarding this clone: The sample has other DNA sequences that encode this CDR3 too. The CDR3 loop is CASSSQGWGTEAFF. CDR3 coding DNA: TGCGCCAGCAGCTCACAGGGATGGGGCACTGAAGCTTTCTTT. The chain couples TRBV5-1 to TRBJ1-1; maybe TRBD1 (6 bases). This CDR3 is built from 14 residues. The V gene's germline CDR1 is SGHRS and CDR2 YFSETQ. The V end was cut by 3 bases, the J end by 4 bases, with 13 bases between.

The rearrangement uses TRBV27 and TRBJ1-6, with TRBD1 matching over 7 bases. The CDR3 length is 15 residues. The V and J ends lost 3 bases and 6 bases, in that order; junction bases with no gene match: 5. Germline assignment: CDR1 MNHEY and CDR2 SMNVEV (reference sequence). The CDR3 DNA reads as TGTGCCAGCAGTTTTACCGGGACAGTTAATTCACCCCTCCACTTT. Residues: CASSFTGTVNSPLHF.

The V call is TRBV7-9, the J call TRBJ1-1; the match to TRBD1 covers 7 bases. In germline, CDR1 is SEHNR, CDR2 FQNEAQ (reference sequence). The V gene end was trimmed by 3 bases and the J gene end by 6 bases; junction bases not matched to a gene: 7. This CDR3 contains 14 residues. This chain's CDR3 is CASSLPTGAAEAFF. In DNA, the CDR3 is TGTGCCAGCAGCTTGCCCACAGGGGCAGCTGAAGCTTTCTTT.

V usage is TRBV19 and J usage is TRBJ1-1; 8 bases are shared with TRBD1. The CDR3 contains 14 residues. Germline loops: CDR1 LNHDA, CDR2 SQIVND (reference sequence). V shed 4 bases, J shed 6 bases, and the junction held 7 bases outside the gene matches. The CDR3 is CASSTTGVKPEAFF. In DNA, the CDR3 is TGTGCCAGTAGTACGACAGGGGTCAAACCTGAAGCTTTCTTT.

This chain joins TRBV10-3 and TRBJ1-1, with a weak D call TRBD1 (6 bases). The CDR3 totals 17 residues. Germline CDR1 is ENHRY and CDR2 is SYGVKD. Trimming took off 0 bases at V and 0 bases at J, with 14 bases between the two ends. CDR3 coding DNA: TGTGCCATCAGTGAGTCGGCACAGGGAGCCTTGAACACTGAAGCTTTCTTT. This codes for CAISESAQGALNTEAFF.

The rearrangement uses TRBV5-1 and TRBJ2-7; 11 bases match TRBD2. The CDR3 has 16 residues. With 4 bases clipped from V and 7 bases from J, the junction kept 13 bases outside the gene matches. Germline CDR1 SGHRS, CDR2 YFSETQ. This CDR3 reads CASSPVLAGGLEEQYF. In DNA form, the CDR3 reads TGCGCCAGCAGCCCGGTGTTAGCGGGGGGGCTAGAAGAGCAGTACTTC.

This sequence joins TRBV2 and TRBJ2-2; tentatively, D is TRBD1 (6 bases). The CDR3 loop spans 15 amino acids. Germline V lookup: CDR1 SNHLY, CDR2 FYNNEI. Trimming pared 7 bases from V and 0 bases from J, leaving 12 bases between. This CDR3 reads CASTEGTSNTGELFF. In DNA form, the CDR3 reads TGTGCCAGCACCGAAGGGACATCGAACACCGGGGAGCTGTTTTTT.

This rearrangement joins TRBV6-4 to TRBJ2-3; 7 nucleotides line up with TRBD1. Germline values: CDR1 MRHNA, CDR2 SNTAGT. Germline trimming cut 0 bases from V and 2 bases from J; bases unmatched to any gene: 2. CDR3 length: 15 residues. The CDR3 here is CASSDSTGPTDTQYF. The DNA of the CDR3 is TGTGCCAGCAGTGACTCGACAGGGCCCACAGATACGCAGTATTTT.

The genes are TRBV3-1 (or the pseudogene TRBV3-2) and TRBJ1-5, with no clear D. V gave up 0 bases and J gave up 11 bases, with 14 bases separating them. CDR3 size: 14 residues. CDR1 and CDR2 (germline): LGHDT, YNNKEL (reference sequence). This CDR3 is CASSQDPLSAAQHF. The CDR3 DNA is TGTGCCAGCAGCCAAGACCCTCTCAGTGCCGCCCAGCATTTT.

V usage is TRBV28 and J usage is TRBJ1-3; D is perhaps TRBD1 (5 bases). V gave up 9 bases and J gave up 9 bases, with 12 bases separating them. From germline, CDR1 is MDHEN and CDR2 SYDVKM. This CDR3 has 11 amino acids. CDR3 amino acids: CASRSGSTIYF. The CDR3 DNA reads TGTGCCAGTCGATCAGGGTCCACCATATATTTT.

This clone appeared a single time. The chain employs TRBV7-9 and TRBJ1-1, with D maybe TRBD1 (5 bases). The length of the CDR3 is 15 residues. Germline V gene sequence: CDR1 SEHNR, CDR2 FQNEAQ (reference sequence). The V gene lost 1 base and the J gene lost 4 bases, with 13 bases spanning the gap. The DNA for the CDR3 is TGTGCCAGCAGCTTAGGGGGACTGCCAACCACTGAAGCTTTCTTT. Protein: CASSLGGLPTTEAFF.

The chain links TRBV7-3 to TRBJ2-7; D unclear. The CDR3 runs to 14 residues. V was pared by 5 bases and J by 5 bases, with 16 bases between. Per germline, CDR1 SGHTA and CDR2 FQGTGA. Here the CDR3 reads CASSRGATKHEQYF. CDR3 sequence (DNA): TGTGCCAGCAGCCGTGGCGCCACTAAGCACGAGCAGTACTTC.

The rearrangement uses TRBV18 and TRBJ2-5; D unresolved. The germline gives CDR1 KGHSH, CDR2 LQKENI. Trimming took 4 bases from V and 0 from J, leaving 6 bases between them. CDR3 size: 13 residues. CDR3: CASSLEYQETQYF. The DNA of the CDR3 is TGTGCCAGCTCACTAGAGTACCAAGAGACCCAGTACTTC. The full variable domain, in which reference TRBV18 and TRBJ2-5 provide the parts outside the CDR3, is NAGVMQNPRHLVRRRGQEARLRCSPMKGHSHVYWYRQLPEEGLKFMVYLQKENIIDESGMPKERFSAEFPKEGPSILRIQQVVRGDSAAYFCASSLEYQETQYFGPGTRLLVL.